The sequence of this T cell receptor beta chain was determined in a study of cytomegalovirus exposure and HLA in healthy donors. Findings and limits, study-wide: The study listed under 200 cytomegalovirus-associated TCR beta chains.

Germline loops: CDR1 MNHEY, CDR2 SVGAGI. V was cut by 6 bases and J by 4 bases, with 16 bases left in between. CDR3 length: 14 residues. The PCR contained 60 Vbeta and 13 Jbeta primers. Produced via immunoSEQ multiplex PCR; TCRdb's table is partial and in-frame only. The sample yields some 110,000 clones, around 70% seen once. Likely unrecorded immune exposures existed in these nominally healthy donors. As for this clone: Its specificity is not known.

The chain joins TRBV6-5 to TRBJ2-7; a possible D gene is TRBD1 (6 bases). This clonotype originated in a woman under 30 in good health and CMV-seronegative. Sequenced: PBMCs. The CDR3 protein is CASRNTGYSYEQYF. CDR3 sequence (DNA): TGTGCCAGCAGGAATACAGGGTACTCGTACGAGCAGTACTTC.